The source of this TCR beta chain is a study of monozygotic twins with inflammatory bowel disease. For this clonotype: Its cognate antigen is unknown.

Study results and limitations: IBD patients exhibited fewer clonotypes shared with other individuals than healthy twins, particularly with disease activity. Healthy co-twins exceeded IBD patients in TCRbeta diversity as measured by inverse Simpson.

Germline V gives CDR1 LNHNV, CDR2 YYDKDF (reference sequence). This CDR3 region has 17 residues. The quantity of total RNA per TCR library was 3500 ng. Template switching was used to attach UMIs, which incorporated a 6-nucleotide sample barcode. With the 5' RACE reads reprocessed, TCRdb shows one record per CDR3 protein and no DNA. This table holds 300,000 to 350,000 distinct CDR3 sequences. Specimen: blood. The sequence was obtained from a human donor with ulcerative colitis or Crohn's disease, or a healthy co-twin of an affected twin (not recorded which). The chain joins TRBV15 to TRBJ2-7; TCRdb outputs TRBD1, but without DNA this stays unchecked. CDR3 sequence: CATSRDRETALTYEQYF.